This T cell receptor beta chain was recovered during a study of T cell repertoires in cytomegalovirus infection. Looking at the study overall: CMV infection plus the matching HLA type was flagged by public TCR beta signatures. The study's findings and limits: Dominating the ex vivo response were TCR beta clonotypes that were CMV-specific and HLA-C-restricted.

As for this clonotype: The antigen is unknown.

TCRdb re-analysed the reads in MiXCR, keeping a single row per CDR3 protein. The data contain a few hundred thousand distinct CDR3 sequences, around two fifths of them singletons. Germline lookup yields CDR1 SNHLY and CDR2 FYNNEI. Trimming removed 6 bases at V and 5 bases at J, with 16 bases between. The CDR3 is 14 residues long. The input for sequencing was cultured PBMCs, taken from culture after CMV antigen stimulation. This clonotype originated in a human donor in good health (CMV status not recorded). Some clones in this sample may be carry-over from other donors' samples. V is TRBV2 and J is TRBJ2-5; D not resolved. This chain's CDR3 is CASRLVGPIETQYF. DNA of the CDR3: TGTGCCAGCAGGCTCGTGGGTCCTATTGAGACCCAGTACTTC.